What follows are 19 T cell receptor beta chains derived from one specimen sequenced in a study of T cells in Graves' hyperthyroidism and ophthalmopathy. Amplified regions were TCR beta CDR3 sequences from RNA transcripts. TCR CDR3 underwent first-round RT-PCR with the HTBI primer set. MiXCR, run by TCRdb on the multiplex PCR reads, gives a single entry per CDR3 protein. The table shows approximately 200,000 distinct CDR3 sequences, with around 20% occurring only once. Sequenced material: blood. The receptors derive from a man aged 35 to 55 with Graves' hyperthyroidism.

This chain connects TRBV6-1 to TRBJ2-5; no clear D. V dropped 6 bases and J dropped 1 base, with 12 bases sitting between them. Per germline, CDR1 MNHNS and CDR2 SASEGT. The CDR3 runs to 14 residues. The CDR3 sequence is CASSHAAVQETQYF. In nucleotides, the CDR3 is TGTGCCAGCAGCCACGCGGCGGTCCAAGAGACCCAGTACTTC.

This clonotype appeared many times. The gene calls are TRBV30 and TRBJ2-1; D gene uncertain. The CDR3 length is 12 residues. V was pared by 0 bases and J by 8 bases, with 8 bases between. Germline V gives CDR1 GTSNPN, CDR2 SVGIG (reference sequence). In nucleotides, the CDR3 is TGTGCCTGGAGTGTATCAGGAGATGAGCAGTTCTTC. It yields the protein CAWSVSGDEQFF.

This clonotype has a count of ten or more. This chain uses TRBV5-1 with TRBJ2-7; unclear D gene. The CDR3 runs to 16 residues. Germline CDR1 reads SGHRS; CDR2 reads YFSETQ. V lost 1 base and J 0 bases, leaving 14 bases between the germline ends. DNA for the CDR3: TGCGCCAGCAGCTTGCTCTCCGGGCAAAGCTCCTACGAGCAGTACTTC. Amino acids: CASSLLSGQSSYEQYF.

This clonotype was observed a handful of times. The chain links TRBV6-5 to TRBJ1-5, with 7 positions matching TRBD1. J lost 4 bases, V lost 0 bases, and 3 bases had no gene match. CDR3 length: 15 amino acids. Germline loops: CDR1 MNHEY, CDR2 SVGAGI. In DNA form, the CDR3 reads TGTGCCAGCAGTTACTCCGACAGGGCGAATCAGCCCCAGCATTTT. It is translated as CASSYSDRANQPQHF.

This chain connects TRBV7-2 to TRBJ1-5, with D possibly matching TRBD1 (5 bases). Trimming took 1 base from V and 7 from J, leaving 5 bases between them. Germline V gene sequence: CDR1 SGHTA, CDR2 FQGNSA. CDR3 length equals 12 residues. CDR3 sequence (DNA): TGTGCCAGCAGCTTAGACAGGCAGCCCCAGCATTTT. Protein: CASSLDRQPQHF.

This clonotype was observed at least ten times. The chain is built from TRBV11-2 and TRBJ1-1; TRBD1 is a possible D gene (6 bases). Germline V gene lookup returns CDR1 SGHAT and CDR2 FQNNGV. Trimming took 5 bases from V and 7 from J, leaving 23 bases between them. The CDR3 totals 16 residues. The CDR3 DNA is TGTGCCAGCAGCCTCGTGCGGGGGCGGAAGACCCATGAAGCTTTCTTT. Its translation is CASSLVRGRKTHEAFF.

Many counts were recorded for this clonotype. The chain combines TRBV30 with TRBJ1-6; no definite D call. The germline V gene encodes CDR1 GTSNPN and CDR2 SVGIG (reference sequence). V was shortened by 3 bases and J by 3 bases, with 6 bases between the two germline ends. CDR3 size: 13 residues. CDR3 bases: TGTGCCTGGAGCCTGGGCTATAATTCACCCCTCCACTTT. Translated, it gives CAWSLGYNSPLHF.

This clonotype was counted ten times or more. The chain is built from TRBV5-1 and TRBJ2-7; no reliable D call. V lost 0 bases, J lost 5 bases, and 9 bases lay in between. The CDR3 loop spans 13 amino acids. From germline, CDR1 is SGHRS and CDR2 YFSETQ. The CDR3 sequence: CASSLGGRDEQYF. The CDR3 DNA is TGCGCCAGCAGCTTGGGGGGAAGGGACGAGCAGTACTTC.

This clonotype was recorded many times. V is TRBV20-1 and J is TRBJ2-1, with 7 bases fitting TRBD1. There are 13 residues in the CDR3. Germline trimming cut 6 bases from V and 10 bases from J; bases unmatched to any gene: 12. From germline, CDR1 is DFQATT and CDR2 SNEGSKA (reference sequence). Here the CDR3 reads CSAPGTANEEQFF. The CDR3 DNA sequence: TGCAGTGCACCCGGGACAGCTAATGAGGAGCAGTTCTTC.

This clonotype was found many times. V and J are TRBV3-1 and TRBJ2-3; D uncertain. V gave up 4 bases and J gave up 4 bases, with 9 bases separating them. CDR1 and CDR2 (germline): LGHDT, YNNKEL (reference sequence). The CDR3 sequence is 13 residues long. The CDR3 DNA follows: TGTGCCAGCAGCCCCCGTGGGGCAGATACGCAGTATTTT. Amino acids: CASSPRGADTQYF.

This clonotype was observed a handful of times. A much larger clone is a single base away; this may be a read error. The chain joins TRBV5-1 to TRBJ1-1; D remains unclear. This CDR3 region has 15 residues. In germline, CDR1 is SGHRS, CDR2 YFSETQ. Deletions cut 4 bases from V and 0 bases from J, with 13 bases between. The CDR3, as DNA: TGCGCCAGCAGCCCGGGTCAGCGGGTGAACACTGAAGCTTTCTTT. This sequence encodes CASSPGQRVNTEAFF.

This chain joins TRBV28 and TRBJ2-2, with D uncertain. V dropped 5 bases and J dropped 1 base, with 8 bases sitting between them. CDR3 size: 14 residues. Germline V gene data show CDR1 as MDHEN and CDR2 as SYDVKM. CDR3 nucleotide sequence: TGTGCCAGCAGTGCCTGGCTGAACACCGGGGAGCTGTTTTTT. This translates into CASSAWLNTGELFF.

This clonotype was recorded many times. The chain employs TRBV12-5 and TRBJ1-2; 7 nucleotides match TRBD1. The CDR3 has 16 amino acids. Trimming at V came to 1 base and at J to 4 bases, leaving 9 bases not matched to a gene. The V gene's germline CDR1 is LGHNT and CDR2 FRNRAP. CDR3 sequence: CASGLAIDRVRYGYTF. DNA for the CDR3: TGTGCTAGTGGTTTGGCAATCGACAGGGTACGCTATGGCTACACCTTC.

This clonotype was seen at least ten times. The genes are TRBV20-1 and TRBJ2-5; 11 bases are a match to TRBD2. Germline-derived CDR1 and CDR2 are DFQATT and SNEGSKA (reference sequence). CDR3 length equals 15 residues. Trimming removed 6 bases from V and 0 bases from J; junction bases left unmatched: 6. The CDR3 region is CSAAGTSGHQETQYF. The CDR3 DNA reads as TGCAGTGCGGCGGGGACTAGCGGACACCAAGAGACCCAGTACTTC.

This clonotype was picked up a small number of times. The CDR3 sequence: CASSLGQGLRDEQYF. CDR3 nucleotide sequence: TGTGCCAGCTCACTTGGTCAGGGGTTAAGGGACGAGCAGTACTTC. This chain uses TRBV18 with TRBJ2-7; possible D gene TRBD1, 6 bases. The CDR3 extends over 15 amino acids. Germline assignment: CDR1 KGHSH and CDR2 LQKENI. V dropped 4 bases and J dropped 5 bases, with 18 bases sitting between them. The full variable domain, rest sourced from reference TRBV18 and TRBJ2-7, is NAGVMQNPRHLVRRRGQEARLRCSPMKGHSHVYWYRQLPEEGLKFMVYLQKENIIDESGMPKERFSAEFPKEGPSILRIQQVVRGDSAAYFCASSLGQGLRDEQYFGPGTRLTVT.

The CDR3 bases are TGTGCCAGCAGTCCCCCGCCGCATCGGGGGCTCCTTGATACGCAGTATTTT. Its protein product is CASSPPPHRGLLDTQYF. This chain connects TRBV6-2 or TRBV6-3 to TRBJ2-3; D could derive from TRBD1 or TRBD2 (6 bases each). Trimming removed 5 bases from V and 6 bases from J, with 24 bases in between. CDR3 size: 17 residues. Germline V gives CDR1 MNHEY, CDR2 SVGEGT.

A few counts support this clonotype. V usage is TRBV7-2 and J usage is TRBJ1-6; D call uncertain. Looked up from germline, CDR1 is SGHTA and CDR2 is FQGNSA. There are 14 residues in the CDR3. V was shortened by 5 bases and J by 7 bases, with 12 bases between the two germline ends. CDR3 sequence: CASSPGSPNSPLHF. CDR3 coding DNA: TGTGCCAGCAGCCCCGGTTCCCCCAATTCACCCCTCCACTTT.

A few counts support this clonotype. The chain has TRBV18 and TRBJ1-4; 12 bases map to TRBD1. V lost 2 bases, J lost 7 bases, and 5 bases stayed unmatched. The length of the CDR3 is 16 residues. Germline V gives CDR1 KGHSH, CDR2 LQKENI. The CDR3: CASSPGTGGASEKLFF. The CDR3, as DNA: TGTGCCAGCTCACCAGGGACAGGGGGCGCAAGTGAAAAACTGTTTTTT.

This clonotype was seen ten or more times. The chain carries TRBV20-1 and TRBJ1-2; 12 nucleotides match TRBD1. The germline CDR1 and CDR2 sequences are DFQATT and SNEGSKA (reference sequence). The V segment lost 5 bases and the J segment 7 bases; nucleotides outside the gene matches: 11. The CDR3 consists of 15 residues. CDR3 protein: CSAFGTGGPTSGYTF. The CDR3 DNA sequence: TGCAGTGCTTTCGGGACAGGGGGCCCGACAAGTGGCTACACCTTC.